The 8 T cell receptor beta chains in this list originate from one sample, sequenced in a study of T cell repertoires in cytomegalovirus infection. In TCRdb, the reads were re-called with MiXCR into one record per CDR3 protein. This sample has 480,000 or so distinct CDR3 sequences, with 11% found just once. The sequencing input was PBMCs. These receptors came from a human donor in good health (CMV status not recorded). Some clones in this sample may be carry-over from other donors' samples.

The table lists this clonotype with many counts. This sequence joins TRBV20-1 and TRBJ2-7; D is perhaps TRBD2 (6 bases). Trimming shortened V by 3 bases and J by 4 bases, and 19 bases separated the two germline ends. Germline V gene sequence: CDR1 DFQATT, CDR2 SNEGSKA (reference sequence). CDR3 length: 15 amino acids. CDR3 in amino acids: CSARPKTGDPYEQYF. The CDR3 coding sequence is TGCAGTGCTAGGCCAAAGACGGGGGACCCGTACGAGCAGTACTTC.

The chain carries TRBV19 and TRBJ2-2; 7 bases are shared with TRBD1. In germline, CDR1 is LNHDA, CDR2 SQIVND (reference sequence). CDR3 length equals 16 residues. V trimming: 5 bases; J trimming: 0 bases; junction bases outside the gene matches: 6. The CDR3: CASSSRGIPNTGELFF. For the CDR3, the DNA is TGTGCCAGTAGTTCCAGGGGGATACCGAACACCGGGGAGCTGTTTTTT.

In its sample, this clonotype was seen many times. The chain uses TRBV7-3 and TRBJ2-7; 8 bases align to TRBD1. This CDR3 spans 13 amino acids. Germline V gene lookup returns CDR1 SGHTA and CDR2 FQGTGA. The V gene end was trimmed by 3 bases and the J gene end by 5 bases; junction bases not matched to a gene: 3. The DNA for the CDR3 is TGTGCCAGCAGCTTCGGACAGGGCCACGAGCAGTACTTC. Protein product: CASSFGQGHEQYF.

This clonotype showed up many times. V and J are TRBV4-2 and TRBJ2-1; the match to TRBD2 covers 10 bases. Germline CDR1 and CDR2: LGHNA and YNFKEQ. This CDR3 has 17 amino acids. The trim removed 3 bases at V and 8 bases at J, leaving 13 bases unmatched. CDR3 coding DNA: TGTGCCAGCAGCCAGCCCCCGTGGGCTAGCGGGAGCGATGAGCAGTTCTTC. Protein sequence: CASSQPPWASGSDEQFF.

J is TRBJ2-4 and V is TRBV2; D could derive from TRBD1 or TRBD2 (6 bases each). The V end was cut by 4 bases, the J end by 5 bases, with 12 bases between. The CDR3 is 14 amino acids. The germline V gene encodes CDR1 SNHLY and CDR2 FYNNEI. CDR3 sequence (DNA): TGTGCCAGCAGTGCGGGGGCATCCCAAAACATTCAGTACTTC. Its protein is CASSAGASQNIQYF.

This clonotype was found a few times. The chain uses TRBV5-8 and TRBJ2-7; no clear D gene. Per germline, CDR1 SGHTS and CDR2 YDEGEE. Trimming shortened V by 1 base and J by 4 bases, and 12 bases separated the two germline ends. The CDR3 runs 14 residues. This CDR3 is CASSLNYPRYEQYF. CDR3 nucleotides: TGTGCCAGCAGCTTGAACTACCCGCGGTACGAGCAGTACTTC.

This chain uses TRBV14 with TRBJ1-2; TRBD1 matches 7 bases. Germline V gene lookup returns CDR1 SGHDN and CDR2 FVKESK. Germline trimming cut 8 bases from V and 4 bases from J; bases unmatched to any gene: 4. The CDR3 is made up of 12 amino acids. The chain's CDR3 is CASDAGGYGYTF. CDR3 in DNA: TGTGCCAGCGACGCAGGGGGCTATGGCTACACCTTC.

Many counts were recorded for this clonotype. CDR3 residues: CASSEDREAYNEQFF. The CDR3 DNA reads as TGCGCCAGCAGTGAGGACAGGGAGGCCTACAATGAGCAGTTCTTC. The chain is built from TRBV10-2 and TRBJ2-1; maybe TRBD1 (7 bases). CDR3 length: 15 amino acids. Germline V CDR1 and CDR2: WSHSY, SAAADI. Trimming shortened V by 2 bases and J by 2 bases, and 10 bases separated the two germline ends.